This T cell receptor beta chain was identified in a study of T cells in Graves' hyperthyroidism and ophthalmopathy. From RNA transcripts, TCR beta CDR3 regions were amplified. HTBI primers drove first-round RT-PCR of the TCR CDR3. TCRdb re-derived calls from the multiplex PCR reads in MiXCR, one entry per CDR3 protein. Of about 270,000 distinct CDR3 sequences listed, less than 30% are singletons. Patients aged 18 to 65 with hyperthyroidism were newly diagnosed, with duration under 2 months. In germline, CDR1 is KGHSH, CDR2 LQKENI. V lost 3 bases, J lost 3 bases, and 3 bases stayed unmatched. There are 15 residues in the CDR3.

The specimen sequenced was blood. The receptor's source is a man aged 35 to 55 with Graves' hyperthyroidism that later progressed to Graves' ophthalmopathy. The V call is TRBV18, the J call TRBJ1-5; 9 nucleotides line up with TRBD1. CDR3 residues: CASSPWTGDNQPQHF. As DNA, the CDR3 is TGTGCCAGCTCACCTTGGACAGGGGACAATCAGCCCCAGCATTTT. Supplemented by reference TRBV18 and TRBJ1-5, the full variable domain reads NAGVMQNPRHLVRRRGQEARLRCSPMKGHSHVYWYRQLPEEGLKFMVYLQKENIIDESGMPKERFSAEFPKEGPSILRIQQVVRGDSAAYFCASSPWTGDNQPQHFGDGTRLSIL.